This T cell receptor (beta chain) was identified in a study of brain T cells in children with intractable seizures. Study-wide results and limits: Pre-surgery blood may have been undersampled, hiding some clones. Viral specificity was inferred only from CDR3 similarity; HCMV serostatus was unknown.

In the case of this clone: Antigen unknown.

Sequencing was performed with immunoSEQ multiplex PCR; in TCRdb, only in-frame clones are kept and a portion is missing. Counted here are about 320,000 clones, approximately 93% occurring once; the ten biggest clones make up 5% to 7%. CDR1 and CDR2 from the germline V gene are KGHSH and LQKENI. The CDR3 has 14 residues. V was clipped by 3 bases and J by 2 bases, with 11 bases between them. Noted time point: blood from clinic visit 5 months post-surgery; TSC patient then seizure free. Sequencing was limited to surgery cases with top T cell transcript signatures in brain tissue. The gene calls are TRBV18 and TRBJ2-7; tentative D call: TRBD1 (6 bases). The sequence came from a boy younger than two with tuberous sclerosis and intractable seizures. The specimen was peripheral blood, collected more than 4 months after surgery. This CDR3 reads CASSPSTGTYEQYF. Written as DNA, the CDR3 is TGTGCCAGCTCACCTTCGACAGGCACCTACGAGCAGTACTTC.